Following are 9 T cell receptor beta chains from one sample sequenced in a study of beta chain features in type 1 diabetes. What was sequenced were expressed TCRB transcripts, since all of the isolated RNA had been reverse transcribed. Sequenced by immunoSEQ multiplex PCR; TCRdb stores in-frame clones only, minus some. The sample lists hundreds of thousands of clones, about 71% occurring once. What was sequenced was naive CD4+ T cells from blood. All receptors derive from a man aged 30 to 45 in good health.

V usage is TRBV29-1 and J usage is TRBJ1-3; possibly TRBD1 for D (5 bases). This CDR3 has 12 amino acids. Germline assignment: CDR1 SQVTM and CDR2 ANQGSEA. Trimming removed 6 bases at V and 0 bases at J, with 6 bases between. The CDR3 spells CSVGASGNTIYF. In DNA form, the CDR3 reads TGCAGCGTAGGGGCCTCTGGAAACACCATATATTTT.

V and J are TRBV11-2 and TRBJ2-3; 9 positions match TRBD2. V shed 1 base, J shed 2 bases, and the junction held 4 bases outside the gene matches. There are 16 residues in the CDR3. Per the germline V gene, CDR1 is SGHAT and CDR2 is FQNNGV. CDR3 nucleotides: TGTGCCAGCAGCTTAGTAGCGGGGGCCACCACAGATACGCAGTATTTT. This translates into CASSLVAGATTDTQYF.

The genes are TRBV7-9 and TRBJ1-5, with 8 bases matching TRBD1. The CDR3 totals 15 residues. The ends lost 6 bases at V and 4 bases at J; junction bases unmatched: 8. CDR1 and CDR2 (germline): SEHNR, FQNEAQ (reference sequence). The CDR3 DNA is TGTGCCAGCAGTACCGACAGGGGAGCAAATCAGCCCCAGCATTTT. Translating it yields CASSTDRGANQPQHF.

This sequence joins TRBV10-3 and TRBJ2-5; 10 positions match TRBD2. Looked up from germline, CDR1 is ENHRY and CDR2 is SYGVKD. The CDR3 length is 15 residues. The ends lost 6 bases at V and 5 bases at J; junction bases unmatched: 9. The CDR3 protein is CAISTSGKEGETQYF. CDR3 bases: TGTGCCATCAGCACTAGCGGGAAGGAGGGGGAGACCCAGTACTTC.

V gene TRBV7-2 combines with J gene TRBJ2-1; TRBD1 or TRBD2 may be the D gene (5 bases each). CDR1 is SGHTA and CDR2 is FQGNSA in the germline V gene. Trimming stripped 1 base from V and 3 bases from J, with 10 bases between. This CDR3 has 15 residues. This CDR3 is CASSLEGPIYNEQFF. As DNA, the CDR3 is TGTGCCAGCAGCTTAGAGGGACCGATCTACAATGAGCAGTTCTTC. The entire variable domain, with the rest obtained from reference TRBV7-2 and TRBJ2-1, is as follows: GAGVSQSPSNKVTEKGKDVELRCDPISGHTALYWYRQSLGQGLEFLIYFQGNSAPDKSGLPSDRFSAERTGGSVSTLTIQRTQQEDSAVYLCASSLEGPIYNEQFFGPGTRLTVL.

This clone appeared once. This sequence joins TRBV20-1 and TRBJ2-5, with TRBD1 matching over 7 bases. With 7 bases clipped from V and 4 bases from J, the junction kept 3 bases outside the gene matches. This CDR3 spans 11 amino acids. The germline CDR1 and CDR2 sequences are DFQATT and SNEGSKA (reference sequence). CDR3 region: CSVYRGETQYF. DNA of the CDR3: TGCAGTGTATACAGGGGAGAGACCCAGTACTTC.

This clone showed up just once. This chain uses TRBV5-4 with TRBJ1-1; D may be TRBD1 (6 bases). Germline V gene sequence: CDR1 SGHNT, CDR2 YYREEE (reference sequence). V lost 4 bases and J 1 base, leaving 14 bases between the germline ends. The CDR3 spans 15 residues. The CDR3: CASSPRQAPNTEAFF. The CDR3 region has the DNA TGTGCCAGCAGCCCACGACAGGCGCCGAACACTGAAGCTTTCTTT.

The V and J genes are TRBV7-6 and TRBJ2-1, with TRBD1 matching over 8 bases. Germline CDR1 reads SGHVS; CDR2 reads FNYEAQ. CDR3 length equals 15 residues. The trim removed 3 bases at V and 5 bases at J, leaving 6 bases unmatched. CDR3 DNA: TGTGCCAGCAGCTTGACCGGACAGGGCCACAATGAGCAGTTCTTC. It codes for CASSLTGQGHNEQFF.

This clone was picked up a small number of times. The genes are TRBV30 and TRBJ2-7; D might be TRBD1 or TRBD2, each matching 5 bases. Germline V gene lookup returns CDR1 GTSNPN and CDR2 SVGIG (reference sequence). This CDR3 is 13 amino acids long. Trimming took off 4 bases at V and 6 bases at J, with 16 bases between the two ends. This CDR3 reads CAWIPSRGTEQYF. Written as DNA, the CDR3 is TGTGCCTGGATTCCCTCGAGAGGGACCGAGCAGTACTTC.